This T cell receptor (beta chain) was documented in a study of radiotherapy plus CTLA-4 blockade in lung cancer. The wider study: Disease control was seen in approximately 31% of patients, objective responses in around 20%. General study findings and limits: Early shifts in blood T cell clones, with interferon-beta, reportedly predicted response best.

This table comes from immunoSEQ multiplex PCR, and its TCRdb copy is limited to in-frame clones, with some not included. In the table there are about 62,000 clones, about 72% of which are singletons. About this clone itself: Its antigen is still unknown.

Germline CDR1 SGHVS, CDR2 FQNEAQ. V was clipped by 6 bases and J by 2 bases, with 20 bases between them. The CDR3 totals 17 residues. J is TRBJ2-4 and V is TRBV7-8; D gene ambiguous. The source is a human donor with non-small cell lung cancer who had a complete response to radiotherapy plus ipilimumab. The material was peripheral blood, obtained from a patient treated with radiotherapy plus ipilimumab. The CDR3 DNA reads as TGTGCCAGCAGTCCTAGGTGGGCCTCTAGGTCCAAAAACATTCAGTACTTC. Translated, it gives CASSPRWASRSKNIQYF.